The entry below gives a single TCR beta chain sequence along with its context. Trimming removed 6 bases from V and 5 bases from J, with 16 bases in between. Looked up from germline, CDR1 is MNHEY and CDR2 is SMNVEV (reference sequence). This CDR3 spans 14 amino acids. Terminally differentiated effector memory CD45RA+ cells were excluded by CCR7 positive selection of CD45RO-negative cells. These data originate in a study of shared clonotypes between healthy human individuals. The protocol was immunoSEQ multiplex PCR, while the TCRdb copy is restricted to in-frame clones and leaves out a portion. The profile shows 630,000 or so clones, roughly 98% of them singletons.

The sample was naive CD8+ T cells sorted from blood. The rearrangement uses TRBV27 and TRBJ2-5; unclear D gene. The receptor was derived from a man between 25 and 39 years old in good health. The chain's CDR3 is CASRTGRLGETQYF. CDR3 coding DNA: TGTGCCAGCAGGACGGGCCGGTTGGGGGAGACCCAGTACTTC.